The 26 T cell receptor beta chains below come from one sample, sequenced in a study of blood T cell repertoires in COVID-19. The repertoire was sequenced with immunoSEQ multiplex PCR; TCRdb's copy has only in-frame clones and lacks some. The repertoire holds 200,000 to 250,000 clones, about four fifths seen once, with about 12% in the top ten. The material sequenced was peripheral blood. These receptor sequences come from a middle-aged woman with acute or convalescent COVID-19.

This chain connects TRBV18 to TRBJ2-1; 7 nucleotides align to TRBD1. The CDR3 totals 15 residues. CDR1 and CDR2 (germline): KGHSH, LQKENI. V shed 3 bases and J 4 bases; nucleotides not matched to a gene: 6. The CDR3 nucleotides read TGTGCCAGCTCACCCCGGGACAGACAATACAATGAGCAGTTCTTC. It encodes CASSPRDRQYNEQFF.

A note on this clone: Germline and junction disagree at one end, which may indicate a read error. The rearrangement uses TRBV7-2 and TRBJ1-2; the D gene is possibly TRBD1 (5 bases). Germline V gene sequence: CDR1 SGHTA, CDR2 FQGNSA. The CDR3 consists of 12 residues. DNA of the CDR3: TGTGCCAGCAGCTTAGCGGGCCCCCCGGGGGCCTTC. Its translation is CASSLAGPPGAF.

The genes are TRBV2 and TRBJ2-5; maybe TRBD2 (5 bases). V lost 5 bases and J 7 bases, leaving 14 bases between the germline ends. The V gene's germline CDR1 is SNHLY and CDR2 FYNNEI. The CDR3 has 13 residues. The CDR3 nucleotides read TGTGCCAGCAGTAAAGGAGGCGGTCGGACCCAGTACTTC. Translated: CASSKGGGRTQYF. The full variable domain, in which reference TRBV2 and TRBJ2-5 provide the parts outside the CDR3, is EPEVTQTPSHQVTQMGQEVILRCVPISNHLYFYWYRQILGQKVEFLVSFYNNEISEKSEIFDDQFSVERPDGSNFTLKIRSTKLEDSAMYFCASSKGGGRTQYFGPGTRLLVL.

This rearrangement joins TRBV9 to TRBJ2-1; weak D call: TRBD2 (5 bases). Trimming pared 4 bases from V and 1 base from J, leaving 12 bases between. Germline V gene lookup returns CDR1 SGDLS and CDR2 YYNGEE. The CDR3 consists of 15 residues. The CDR3 loop reads CASSPLGDSYNEQFF. In DNA form, the CDR3 reads TGTGCCAGCAGCCCCCTCGGGGATTCCTACAATGAGCAGTTCTTC.

V is TRBV4-3 and J is TRBJ2-3; a possible D gene is TRBD2 (6 bases). Deletions cut 1 base from V and 4 bases from J, with 12 bases between. This CDR3 spans 15 amino acids. Germline CDR1 is LGHNA and CDR2 is YSLEER. The CDR3 is CASSQGLVGPDTQYF. CDR3 nucleotides: TGCGCCAGCAGCCAAGGACTAGTAGGCCCAGATACGCAGTATTTT.

This sequence joins TRBV4-1 and TRBJ1-1; D gene uncertain. V was pared by 4 bases and J by 0 bases, with 18 bases between. Per germline, CDR1 MGHRA and CDR2 YSYEKL. The CDR3 consists of 17 residues. CDR3 protein: CASSPSLDSVLNTEAFF. The CDR3 DNA sequence: TGCGCCAGCAGCCCCAGCCTAGACTCCGTTCTGAACACTGAAGCTTTCTTT.

The genes are TRBV3-1 (or the pseudogene TRBV3-2) and TRBJ1-5, with D perhaps TRBD1 (6 bases). V was clipped by 5 bases and J by 0 bases, with 11 bases between them. CDR1 is LGHDT and CDR2 is YNNKEL in the germline V gene (reference sequence). This CDR3 region has 15 residues. CDR3 coding DNA: TGTGCCAGCAGCTCCGGGACACTTAGCAATCAGCCCCAGCATTTT. Its translation is CASSSGTLSNQPQHF.

The V gene is TRBV25-1, the J gene TRBJ1-2; D uncertain. The V gene lost 4 bases and the J gene lost 8 bases, with 26 bases spanning the gap. The CDR3 covers 17 residues. The germline V gene encodes CDR1 MGHDK and CDR2 SYGVNS. This CDR3 is CASSAPGRQAQRRGYTF. Written as DNA, the CDR3 is TGTGCCAGCAGTGCCCCCGGGAGACAAGCCCAGCGTCGGGGCTACACCTTC.

The chain joins TRBV27 to TRBJ2-6; D is unclear. Germline assignment: CDR1 MNHEY and CDR2 SMNVEV (reference sequence). This CDR3 spans 14 amino acids. V dropped 6 bases and J dropped 0 bases, with 6 bases sitting between them. The CDR3 reads CASRTFSGANVLTF. CDR3 nucleotides: TGTGCCAGCAGGACATTCTCTGGGGCCAACGTCCTGACTTTC.

This chain links TRBV19 with TRBJ1-1, with 9 bases that match TRBD1. After removal of 5 bases from V and 2 bases from J, the junction contained 12 bases not matched to a gene. CDR1 is LNHDA, CDR2 SQIVND, per germline (reference sequence). The CDR3 covers 17 residues. The CDR3 DNA is TGTGCCAGTAGTCGGGACAGGGAGGAATACTATAACACTGAAGCTTTCTTT. As protein: CASSRDREEYYNTEAFF.

The chain links TRBV29-1 to TRBJ2-7; TRBD2 agrees at 12 bases. The germline gives CDR1 SQVTM, CDR2 ANQGSEA. V dropped 6 bases and J dropped 6; count of bases not matched to a gene: 9. The CDR3 covers 14 residues. CDR3 DNA: TGCAGCGTAAGGGGACTAGCGGGCTTCGCCGAGCAGTACTTC. This sequence encodes CSVRGLAGFAEQYF.

Comment on this clone: Within the sample, other DNA sequences also encode this same CDR3. The chain couples TRBV11-2 to TRBJ2-1; TRBD1 matches at 8 bases. The trim removed 5 bases at V and 0 bases at J, leaving 3 bases unmatched. CDR3 size: 15 residues. Germline values: CDR1 SGHAT, CDR2 FQNNGV. CDR3 amino acids: CASSLTGGSYNEQFF. CDR3 bases: TGTGCCAGCAGCCTCACAGGGGGCTCCTACAATGAGCAGTTCTTC.

The V call is TRBV5-6, the J call TRBJ1-3; 7 bases map to TRBD1. The germline CDR1 and CDR2 sequences are SGHDT and YYEEEE. This CDR3 spans 19 amino acids. The J segment lost 0 bases and the V segment lost 3 bases, leaving 15 bases of the junction unmatched. CDR3 amino acids: CASSYAGTAKLSSGNTIYF. The CDR3 DNA follows: TGTGCCAGCAGCTATGCCGGGACAGCAAAGCTAAGCTCTGGAAACACCATATATTTT.

Only a few counts were recorded for this clone. This chain joins TRBV7-2 and TRBJ2-1, with a possible D match to TRBD2 (5 bases). The CDR3 runs 15 residues. V lost 4 bases and J lost 2, with 12 bases in between. The germline CDR1 and CDR2 sequences are SGHTA and FQGNSA. In nucleotides, the CDR3 is TGTGCCAGCAGCTCCAGGACTTGGCCCTACAATGAGCAGTTCTTC. Protein product: CASSSRTWPYNEQFF.

This clone occurred a few times. The rearrangement uses TRBV6-4 and TRBJ2-3; 9 nucleotides align to TRBD2. This CDR3 region has 13 residues. With 6 bases clipped from V and 4 bases from J, the junction kept 2 bases outside the gene matches. In germline, CDR1 is MRHNA, CDR2 SNTAGT. CDR3 DNA sequence: TGTGCCAGCAGCCGGACTAGCGCAGATACGCAGTATTTT. It is translated as CASSRTSADTQYF.

This clone has only one observation. V usage is TRBV1 and J usage is TRBJ2-7; the table calls TRBD2, which could not be checked here. TRBV1 represents a pseudogene. The CDR3 loop spans 14 amino acids. DNA for the CDR3: TGCACCAGCAGCCCCGCGGGGGCTCTCTACGAGCAGTACTTC. This sequence encodes CTSSPAGALYEQYF.

This chain links TRBV19 with TRBJ1-1; perhaps TRBD1 as D (6 bases). The CDR3 is made up of 17 amino acids. V lost 3 bases, J lost 0 bases, and 17 bases lay in between. Germline CDR1 and CDR2: LNHDA and SQIVND (reference sequence). The CDR3 coding sequence is TGTGCCAGTAGTATGAGGGGGTCTATGGGGCTGAACACTGAAGCTTTCTTT. Translated, it gives CASSMRGSMGLNTEAFF.

This chain links TRBV4-1 with TRBJ1-4; D may be TRBD1 (5 bases). From germline, CDR1 is MGHRA and CDR2 YSYEKL. The ends were cut back, 1 base at V and 10 bases at J, with 16 bases in the middle. This CDR3 is built from 15 residues. The CDR3 spells CASSQGQLGGRKLFF. The CDR3 nucleotides are TGCGCCAGCAGCCAAGGTCAGCTCGGGGGTAGAAAACTGTTTTTT.

Points on this clone: Other nucleotide sequences from this sample produce the same CDR3. The V and J genes are TRBV27 and TRBJ1-2; D might be TRBD1 (5 bases). CDR1 and CDR2 (germline): MNHEY, SMNVEV (reference sequence). Deletions cut 2 bases from V and 2 bases from J, with 6 bases between. The CDR3 is made up of 13 amino acids. The CDR3 is CASSLGGNYGYTF. The CDR3 DNA reads as TGTGCCAGCAGTTTAGGGGGGAACTATGGCTACACCTTC.

Only one count was recorded for this clone. CDR3 DNA sequence: TGTGCCACCAGCGGGGGTTTCGGGACAGGCCCGTTAGGCGCTACGACCCGCAACACTGAAGCTTTCTTT. This codes for CATSGGFGTGPLGATTRNTEAFF. The rearrangement links TRBV15 to TRBJ1-1; 8 bases agree with TRBD1. This CDR3 has 23 residues. The germline V gene has CDR1 LNHNV and CDR2 YYDKDF (reference sequence). After removal of 5 bases from V and 2 bases from J, the junction contained 31 bases not matched to a gene.

The chain joins TRBV19 to TRBJ2-7; no definite D call. Trimming cost V 3 bases and J 0 bases, with 12 bases left between them. The germline V gene encodes CDR1 LNHDA and CDR2 SQIVND (reference sequence). This CDR3 region has 15 residues. The CDR3, as DNA: TGTGCCAGTAGTATTAATTGGCAGGACTCCTACGAGCAGTACTTC. Its protein is CASSINWQDSYEQYF. Combining the CDR3 with reference TRBV19 and TRBJ2-7 gives the whole variable domain DGGITQSPKYLFRKEGQNVTLSCEQNLNHDAMYWYRQDPGQGLRLIYYSQIVNDFQKGDIAEGYSVSREKKESFPLTVTSAQKNPTAFYLCASSINWQDSYEQYFGPGTRLTVT.

This chain joins TRBV3-1 (or the pseudogene TRBV3-2) and TRBJ1-3; 12 nucleotides agree with TRBD1. The trim removed 1 base at V and 8 bases at J, leaving 9 bases unmatched. The germline CDR1 and CDR2 sequences are LGHDT and YNNKEL (reference sequence). This CDR3 is built from 17 residues. The CDR3, as DNA: TGTGCCAGCAGCCAAGTACTCCCGGGACAGGGGGCGGACACCATATATTTT. Its translation: CASSQVLPGQGADTIYF.

This chain uses TRBV18 with TRBJ1-4; tentatively, D is TRBD1 (6 bases). Germline CDR1 and CDR2: KGHSH and LQKENI. Trimming took off 1 base at V and 1 base at J, with 7 bases between the two ends. This CDR3 comprises 15 residues. In nucleotides, the CDR3 is TGTGCCAGCTCACCACGAGGGGGAACTAATGAAAAACTGTTTTTT. Its protein product is CASSPRGGTNEKLFF.

The V call is TRBV11-3, the J call TRBJ2-5, with D possibly being TRBD2 (5 bases). The CDR3 runs to 13 residues. Between the trimmed V and J ends, which lost 4 bases and 5 bases, there was a span of 11 bases. CDR1 and CDR2 (germline): SGHNT, YENEEA. This CDR3 is CASSWESRETQYF. The CDR3 nucleotides read TGTGCCAGCAGCTGGGAGTCTCGGGAGACCCAGTACTTC.

As regards this clone: Germline and junction disagree at one end, which may indicate a read error. The chain links TRBV6-6 to TRBJ2-7; D might be TRBD2 (7 bases). The CDR3 runs 12 residues. The V gene's germline CDR1 is MNHNY and CDR2 SVGAGI (reference sequence). The DNA for the CDR3 is TGTGCCAGCAGTTACATAGGGGGGGGGACCTTCTTC. It specifies CASSYIGGGTFF.

This chain links TRBV30 with TRBJ2-7, with D maybe TRBD1 (6 bases). Germline V gene sequence: CDR1 GTSNPN, CDR2 SVGIG (reference sequence). This CDR3 region has 15 residues. V was cut by 1 base and J by 6 bases, with 19 bases left in between. The CDR3 nucleotides are TGTGCCTGGAGTGCTCAACCGGGACACTGGAGCGAGCAGTACTTC. Translated: CAWSAQPGHWSEQYF.